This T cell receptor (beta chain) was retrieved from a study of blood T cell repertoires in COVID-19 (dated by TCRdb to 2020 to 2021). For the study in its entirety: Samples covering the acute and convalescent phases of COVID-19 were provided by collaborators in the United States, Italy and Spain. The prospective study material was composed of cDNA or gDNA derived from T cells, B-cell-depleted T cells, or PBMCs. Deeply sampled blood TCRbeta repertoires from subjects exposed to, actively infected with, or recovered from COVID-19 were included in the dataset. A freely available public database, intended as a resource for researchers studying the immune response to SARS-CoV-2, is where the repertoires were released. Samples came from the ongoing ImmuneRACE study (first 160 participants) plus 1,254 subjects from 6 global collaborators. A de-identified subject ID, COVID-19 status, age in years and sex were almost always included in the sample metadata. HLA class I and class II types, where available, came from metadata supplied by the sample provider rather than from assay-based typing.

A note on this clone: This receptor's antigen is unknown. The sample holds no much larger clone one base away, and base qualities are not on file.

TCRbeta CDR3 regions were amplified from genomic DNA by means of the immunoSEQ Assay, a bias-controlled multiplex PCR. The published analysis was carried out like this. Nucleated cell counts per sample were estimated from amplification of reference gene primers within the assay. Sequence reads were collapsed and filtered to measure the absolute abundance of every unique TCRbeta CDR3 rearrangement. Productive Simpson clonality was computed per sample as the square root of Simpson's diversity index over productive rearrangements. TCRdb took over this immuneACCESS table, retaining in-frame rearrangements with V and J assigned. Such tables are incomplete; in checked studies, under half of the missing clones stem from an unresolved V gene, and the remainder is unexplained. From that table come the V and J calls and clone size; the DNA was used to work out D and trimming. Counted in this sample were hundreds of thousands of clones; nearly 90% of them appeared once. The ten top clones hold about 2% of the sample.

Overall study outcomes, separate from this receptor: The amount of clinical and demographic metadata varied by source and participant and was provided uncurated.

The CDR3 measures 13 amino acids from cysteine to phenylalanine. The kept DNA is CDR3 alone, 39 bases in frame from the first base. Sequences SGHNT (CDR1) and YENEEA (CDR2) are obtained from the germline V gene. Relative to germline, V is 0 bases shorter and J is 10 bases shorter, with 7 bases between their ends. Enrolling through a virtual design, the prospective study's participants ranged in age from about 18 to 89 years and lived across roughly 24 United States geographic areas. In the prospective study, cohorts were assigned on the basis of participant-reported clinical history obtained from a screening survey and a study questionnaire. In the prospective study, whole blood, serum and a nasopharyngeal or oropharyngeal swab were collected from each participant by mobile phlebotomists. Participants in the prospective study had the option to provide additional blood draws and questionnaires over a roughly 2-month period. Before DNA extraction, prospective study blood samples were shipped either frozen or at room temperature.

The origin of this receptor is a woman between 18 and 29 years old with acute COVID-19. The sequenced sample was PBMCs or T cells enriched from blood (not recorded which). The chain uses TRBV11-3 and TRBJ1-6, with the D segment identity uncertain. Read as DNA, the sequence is TGTGCCAGCAGCTTAGAGGGAGGCTCACCCCTCCACTTT. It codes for CASSLEGGSPLHF.